This TCR beta chain came from a study of CD8 T cells in ankylosing spondylitis. TCRdb re-analysed the 5' RACE reads in MiXCR, keeping a single row per CDR3 protein. The sample carries some 840,000 distinct CDR3 sequences, 12% recorded once. The table lists this clonotype with a few counts. The antigen is unknown. The CDR3 length is 15 residues. Trimming took off 7 bases at V and 5 bases at J, with 20 bases between the two ends. Germline lookup yields CDR1 SGHVS and CDR2 FQNEAQ. General study results and limits: Blood from ankylosing spondylitis patients appeared to carry a characteristic eight-variant TCR beta motif.

Sequenced material: blood, either unsorted or a sorted T cell fraction (not recorded which). The sequence was obtained from a male donor with ankylosing spondylitis. The chain carries TRBV7-8 and TRBJ2-5, with D perhaps matching TRBD1 or TRBD2 (6 bases each). CDR3 in DNA: TGTGCCAGCACTTCTGGCAGGGGAGGTGTGGAGACCCAGTACTTC. Translated: CASTSGRGGVETQYF.